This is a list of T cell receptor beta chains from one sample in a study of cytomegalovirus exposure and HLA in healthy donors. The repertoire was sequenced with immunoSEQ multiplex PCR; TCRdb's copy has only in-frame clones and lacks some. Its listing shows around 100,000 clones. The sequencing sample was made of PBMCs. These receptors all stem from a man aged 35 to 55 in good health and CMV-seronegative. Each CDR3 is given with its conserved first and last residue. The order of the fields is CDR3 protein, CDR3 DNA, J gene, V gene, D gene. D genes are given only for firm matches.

CASSLTGYYGYTF | TGTGCCAGCAGTTTGACAGGGTACTATGGCTACACCTTC | TRBJ1-2 | TRBV28 | TRBD1
CASSQNPGHQRANEKLFF | TGTGCCAGCAGCCAAAATCCGGGACACCAACGGGCTAATGAAAAACTGTTTTTT | TRBJ1-4 | TRBV4-2 | NA
CASSVLQGGGEKLFF | TGTGCCAGCAGTGTATTACAGGGCGGAGGTGAAAAACTGTTTTTT | TRBJ1-4 | TRBV2 | NA
CASSLGGFQSSYEQYF | TGCGCCAGCAGCTTAGGGGGATTCCAGAGCTCCTACGAGCAGTACTTC | TRBJ2-7 | TRBV5-1 | NA
CASSEAPHARGATNEKLFF | TGTGCCAGCAGTGAAGCGCCGCACGCCCGGGGGGCGACTAATGAAAAACTGTTTTTT | TRBJ1-4 | TRBV2 | NA
CAWTSTYGYTF | TGTGCCTGGACCAGTACCTATGGCTACACCTTC | TRBJ1-2 | TRBV30 | NA
CSVEGTGAQETQYF | TGCAGCGTTGAGGGGACAGGCGCACAAGAGACCCAGTACTTC | TRBJ2-5 | TRBV29-1 | TRBD1
CASSQAGSGGQETQYF | TGTGCCAGCAGCCAAGCGGGTAGCGGGGGCCAAGAGACCCAGTACTTC | TRBJ2-5 | TRBV4-2 | TRBD2
CASSPTGTVNTEAFF | TGTGCCAGTAGTCCAACCGGGACAGTGAACACTGAAGCTTTCTTT | TRBJ1-1 | TRBV19 | TRBD1
CASSLALAGNNEQFF | TGCGCCAGCAGCTTGGCGCTAGCGGGAAACAATGAGCAGTTCTTC | TRBJ2-1 | TRBV5-1 | TRBD2
CASSPIPGRDNEQFF | TGTGCCAGCTCACCAATTCCCGGGAGAGACAATGAGCAGTTCTTC | TRBJ2-1 | TRBV18 | NA
CASSPNGLAAYEQYF | TGTGCCAGCTCACCTAACGGACTAGCCGCCTACGAGCAGTACTTC | TRBJ2-7 | TRBV18 | TRBD2
CASSFLGQALDTEAFF | TGTGCCAGCAGCTTCCTTGGACAGGCCCTGGACACTGAAGCTTTCTTT | TRBJ1-1 | TRBV7-8 | TRBD1
CASSVGEGQGSYEQYF | TGTGCCAGCAGCGTAGGAGAGGGACAGGGGTCCTACGAGCAGTACTTC | TRBJ2-7 | TRBV9 | TRBD1
CASKEDREDTEAFF | TGTGCCAGTAAAGAGGACAGGGAGGACACTGAAGCTTTCTTT | TRBJ1-1 | TRBV19 | TRBD1
CSVAWDRRNTEAFF | TGCAGCGTTGCCTGGGACAGGCGGAACACTGAAGCTTTCTTT | TRBJ1-1 | TRBV29-1 | TRBD1
CASSSGQGLTEAFF | TGTGCCAGCAGTTCGGGACAGGGACTCACTGAAGCTTTCTTT | TRBJ1-1 | TRBV28 | TRBD1
CAWATGGEQYF | TGTGCCTGGGCCACGGGAGGGGAGCAGTACTTC | TRBJ2-7 | TRBV30 | TRBD2
CASSLASDWSPLHF | TGTGCCAGCAGCTTGGCGTCGGACTGGTCGCCCCTCCACTTT | TRBJ1-6 | TRBV5-6 | NA
CASTNTGELFF | TGTGCCAGCACTAACACCGGGGAGCTGTTTTTT | TRBJ2-2 | TRBV9 | NA
CASSFRLYEQYF | TGCGCCAGCAGCTTCCGTCTTTACGAGCAGTACTTC | TRBJ2-7 | TRBV5-1 | NA
CAWRTDRGLSGANVLTF | TGTGCCTGGAGGACGGACAGGGGGCTTTCTGGGGCCAACGTCCTGACTTTC | TRBJ2-6 | TRBV30 | TRBD1
CASSLVVGPRGNEQFF | TGTGCCAGCAGCTTAGTTGTCGGACCTAGGGGCAATGAGCAGTTCTTC | TRBJ2-1 | TRBV7-2 | NA
CASSLPGPGTGELFF | TGTGCCAGCAGCCTCCCCGGCCCGGGAACCGGGGAGCTGTTTTTT | TRBJ2-2 | TRBV5-6 | NA
CAISESQGGKEQFF | TGTGCCATCAGTGAGTCCCAGGGGGGTAAGGAGCAGTTCTTC | TRBJ2-1 | TRBV10-3 | NA
CASSTFSGIKSSPLHF | TGTGCCAGTAGTACGTTTTCAGGGATTAAAAGTTCACCCCTCCACTTT | TRBJ1-6 | TRBV19 | NA
CASRPVGGVGSPLHF | TGTGCCAGCAGACCCGTAGGGGGCGTCGGTTCACCCCTCCACTTT | TRBJ1-6 | TRBV7-2 | TRBD1
CASSYSRGPYGYTF | TGTGCCAGCAGTTACTCGAGGGGGCCCTATGGCTACACCTTC | TRBJ1-2 | TRBV6-6 | TRBD1
CASWDFTYEQYF | TGTGCCAGCTGGGACTTCACCTACGAGCAGTACTTC | TRBJ2-7 | TRBV6-5 | NA
CASSHLGVRETQYF | TGTGCCAGCAGCCACCTAGGAGTAAGGGAGACCCAGTACTTC | TRBJ2-5 | TRBV14 | NA
CASSLSAGQGEQYF | TGTGCCAGCAGCTTAAGCGCAGGACAGGGAGAGCAGTACTTC | TRBJ2-7 | TRBV7-8 | TRBD1
CASSLAVAGAVDTQYF | TGCGCCAGCAGCTTGGCGGTAGCGGGGGCGGTAGATACGCAGTATTTT | TRBJ2-3 | TRBV5-1 | TRBD2
CAGRQDNYGYTF | TGTGCCGGTCGACAGGACAATTATGGCTACACCTTC | TRBJ1-2 | TRBV2 | NA
CASGSSRGGTTVAKNIQYF | TGTGCTAGTGGTTCCTCCCGGGGGGGGACTACGGTAGCCAAAAACATTCAGTACTTC | TRBJ2-4 | TRBV12-5 | TRBD2
CATQDRNAYEQYF | TGTGCCACGCAGGACAGGAACGCCTACGAGCAGTACTTC | TRBJ2-7 | TRBV10-3 | TRBD1
CAISANLGEGNTIYF | TGTGCCATCAGTGCGAACCTCGGGGAGGGAAACACCATATATTTT | TRBJ1-3 | TRBV10-3 | NA
CASSQARGWPYNEQFF | TGCGCCAGCAGCCAAGCGCGGGGGTGGCCCTACAATGAGCAGTTCTTC | TRBJ2-1 | TRBV4-3 | TRBD2
CASSYSASSEQYF | TGTGCCAGCAGTTACTCGGCCTCCTCGGAGCAGTACTTC | TRBJ2-7 | TRBV6-5 | NA
CSVEPRGVFGGPNTEAFF | TGCAGCGTTGAACCCAGGGGGGTTTTTGGAGGGCCGAACACTGAAGCTTTCTTT | TRBJ1-1 | TRBV29-1 | TRBD1
CASTEGVRPQHF | TGTGCCAGCACCGAGGGGGTACGGCCCCAGCATTTT | TRBJ1-5 | TRBV6-6 | NA
CASSENRAGGSPLHF | TGCGCCAGCAGCGAAAACCGGGCTGGAGGATCACCCCTCCACTTT | TRBJ1-6 | TRBV10-1 | NA
CASSFRGGTGGSSNQPQHF | TGTGCCAGCAGTTTTAGAGGGGGGACAGGGGGCTCCAGCAATCAGCCCCAGCATTTT | TRBJ1-5 | TRBV7-2 | TRBD1
CASSFDRGLGYTF | TGCGCCAGCAGCTTCGACAGGGGTCTTGGCTACACCTTC | TRBJ1-2 | TRBV5-1 | TRBD1
CASFSTGNYGYTF | TGTGCCAGCTTTAGTACAGGGAACTATGGCTACACCTTC | TRBJ1-2 | TRBV6-5 | NA
CASSLGTSGRATDTQYF | TGCGCCAGCAGCTTGGGGACTAGCGGGAGGGCCACGGATACGCAGTATTTT | TRBJ2-3 | TRBV5-1 | TRBD2
CASRSGTSGSSYEQYF | TGTGCCAGCAGATCCGGGACTAGCGGGAGTTCCTACGAGCAGTACTTC | TRBJ2-7 | TRBV2 | TRBD2
CASSLGTGNNSPLHF | TGCGCCAGCAGCTTGGGGACAGGAAACAATTCACCCCTCCACTTT | TRBJ1-6 | TRBV5-1 | TRBD1
CAWSGQGGEAFF | TGTGCCTGGAGTGGACAGGGCGGTGAAGCTTTCTTT | TRBJ1-1 | TRBV30 | TRBD1
CASSPMGGGPDTQYF | TGTGCCAGCAGCCCCATGGGAGGGGGTCCAGATACGCAGTATTTT | TRBJ2-3 | TRBV9 | NA
CASSKTGYANTGELFF | TGCGCCAGCAGTAAAACAGGTTACGCGAACACCGGGGAGCTGTTTTTT | TRBJ2-2 | TRBV4-3 | NA
CASSLQGGPYEQYF | TGCGCCAGCAGCTTACAAGGGGGCCCCTACGAGCAGTACTTC | TRBJ2-7 | TRBV5-1 | TRBD1
CASSLGGAGGRVETQYF | TGCGCCAGCAGCTTGGGAGGAGCGGGGGGTCGGGTCGAGACCCAGTACTTC | TRBJ2-5 | TRBV5-1 | TRBD2
CASSLATGNEQYF | TGTGCCAGCAGCTTAGCGACAGGGAACGAGCAGTACTTC | TRBJ2-7 | TRBV7-6 | TRBD1